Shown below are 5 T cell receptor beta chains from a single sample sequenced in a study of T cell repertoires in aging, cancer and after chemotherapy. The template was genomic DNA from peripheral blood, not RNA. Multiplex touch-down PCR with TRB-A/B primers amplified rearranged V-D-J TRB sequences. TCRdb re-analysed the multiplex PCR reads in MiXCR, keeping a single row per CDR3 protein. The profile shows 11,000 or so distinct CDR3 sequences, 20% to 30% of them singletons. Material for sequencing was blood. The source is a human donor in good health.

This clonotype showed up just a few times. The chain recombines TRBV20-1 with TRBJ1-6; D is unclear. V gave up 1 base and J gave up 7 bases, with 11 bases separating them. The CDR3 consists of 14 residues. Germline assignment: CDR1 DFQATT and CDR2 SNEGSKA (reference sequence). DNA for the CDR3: TGCAGTGCTAGAGGCGGTCCGATAAATTCACCCCTCCACTTT. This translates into CSARGGPINSPLHF.

The CDR3 nucleotides read TGTGCCAGCAGCCAAACGGGGGGCGAGAACACTGAAGCTTTCTTT. Residues: CASSQTGGENTEAFF. The chain combines TRBV4-2 with TRBJ1-1; possibly TRBD1 for D (6 bases). Germline values: CDR1 LGHNA, CDR2 YNFKEQ. Trimming pared 2 bases from V and 1 base from J, leaving 11 bases between. CDR3 length: 15 residues.

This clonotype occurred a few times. CDR3 bases: TGTGCCAGTAGTATCCCGGCCGGGACAGGGGGATTCTATGGCTACACCTTC. It codes for CASSIPAGTGGFYGYTF. The genes are TRBV19 and TRBJ1-2; TRBD1 aligns across 11 bases. J was trimmed by 4 bases and V by 3 bases; bases with no gene match: 10. Germline V gene lookup returns CDR1 LNHDA and CDR2 SQIVND (reference sequence). CDR3 length equals 17 residues.

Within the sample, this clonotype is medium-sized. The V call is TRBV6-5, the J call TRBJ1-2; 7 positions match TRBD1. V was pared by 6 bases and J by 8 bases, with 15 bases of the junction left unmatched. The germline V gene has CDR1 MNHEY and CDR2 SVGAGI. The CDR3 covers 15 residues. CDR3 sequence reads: CASSPELTGSWGYTF. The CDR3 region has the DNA TGTGCCAGCAGCCCAGAGTTGACAGGGTCTTGGGGCTACACCTTC.

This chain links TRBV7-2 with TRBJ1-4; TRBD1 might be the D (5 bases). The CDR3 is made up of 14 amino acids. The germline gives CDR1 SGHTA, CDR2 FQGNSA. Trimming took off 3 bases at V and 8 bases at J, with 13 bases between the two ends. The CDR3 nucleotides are TGTGCCAGCAGCTTGAAGGGGTTTGTGGAAAAACTGTTTTTT. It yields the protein CASSLKGFVEKLFF.